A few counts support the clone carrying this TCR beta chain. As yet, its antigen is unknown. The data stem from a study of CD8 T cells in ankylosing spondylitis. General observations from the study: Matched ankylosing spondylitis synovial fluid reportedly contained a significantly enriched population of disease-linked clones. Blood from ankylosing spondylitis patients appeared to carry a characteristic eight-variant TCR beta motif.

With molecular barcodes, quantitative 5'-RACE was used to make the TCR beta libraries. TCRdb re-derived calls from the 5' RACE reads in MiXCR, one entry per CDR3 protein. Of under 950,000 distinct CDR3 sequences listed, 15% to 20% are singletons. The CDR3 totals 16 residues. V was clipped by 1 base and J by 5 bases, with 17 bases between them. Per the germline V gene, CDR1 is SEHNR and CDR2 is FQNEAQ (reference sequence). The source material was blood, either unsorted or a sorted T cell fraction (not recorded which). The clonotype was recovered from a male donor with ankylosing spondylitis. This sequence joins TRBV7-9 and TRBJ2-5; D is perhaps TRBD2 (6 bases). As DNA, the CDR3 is TGTGCCAGCAGCTTAGGCGTAGGAGGGCGCGGGGAGACCCAGTACTTC. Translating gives CASSLGVGGRGETQYF.